The rows below give T cell receptor beta chains drawn from one sample of a study of shared T cell receptors in the human thymus. Sequenced by immunoSEQ multiplex PCR; TCRdb stores in-frame clones only, minus some. Of some 700,000 clones in the sample, roughly 90% were seen once. The sample was also linked to a second study, of human thymus T cells.

Sequenced input: thymocytes. These receptors were obtained from a boy under two years old with a congenital heart defect. Each CDR3 is given with its conserved first and last residue. The D gene is left open where the match is weak. The size field is filled for only some rows; it gives once, few, many or a size class.

d_gene,abundance,j_gene,v_gene,CDR3aa,CDR3nt
TRBD1,.,TRBJ2-7,TRBV5-5,CASSLGQGARGEQYF,TGTGCCAGCAGCTTGGGTCAGGGGGCGCGTGGGGAGCAGTACTTC
TRBD2,.,TRBJ2-1,TRBV30,CAWSPQRLAGGPYNEQFF,TGTGCCTGGAGTCCCCAAAGGCTAGCGGGAGGTCCATACAATGAGCAGTTCTTC
TRBD2,.,TRBJ2-3,TRBV6-4,CASRLTGGPEKDTQYF,TGTGCCAGCAGGCTAACGGGGGGGCCGGAGAAAGATACTCAGTATTTT
TRBD1,.,TRBJ1-4,TRBV4-1,CASSQGIGRGSANEKLFF,TGCGCCAGCAGCCAAGGGATCGGCAGGGGGTCGGCTAATGAAAAACTGTTTTTT
TRBD2,.,TRBJ2-7,TRBV4-1,CASSQDIPSGRPHKWNEQYF,TGCGCCAGCAGCCAAGATATACCTAGCGGGAGGCCCCATAAGTGGAACGAGCAGTACTTC
.,.,TRBJ2-7,TRBV2,CASSAYVGPYEQYF,TGTGCCAGCAGCGCTTATGTGGGCCCCTACGAGCAGTACTTC
TRBD2,.,TRBJ2-1,TRBV6-1,CASIAGGDSYNEQFF,TGTGCCAGCATTGCCGGGGGGGACTCCTACAATGAGCAGTTCTTC
.,.,TRBJ2-4,TRBV5-6,CASSSPTSLDKNIQYF,TGTGCCAGCAGCTCACCCACTAGCTTGGACAAAAACATTCAGTACTTC
.,.,TRBJ1-1,TRBV29-1,CSVEEAPTMAFF,TGCAGCGTTGAAGAGGCACCGACTATGGCTTTCTTT
.,.,TRBJ2-7,TRBV30,CAWSVNFFPGEQYF,TGTGCCTGGAGTGTAAACTTTTTTCCGGGCGAGCAGTACTTC
TRBD2,.,TRBJ2-1,TRBV4-3,CASSRNLYSGRINEQFF,TGCGCCAGCAGCCGAAACCTCTATAGCGGGAGGATCAATGAGCAGTTCTTC
TRBD2,.,TRBJ2-7,TRBV28,CASSGRTSGRYSSYEQYF,TGTGCCAGCAGTGGCCGGACTAGCGGGAGGTACAGCTCCTACGAGCAGTACTTC
TRBD2,few,TRBJ2-1,TRBV27,CASSRGLAGPNNEQFF,TGTGCCAGCAGTAGGGGACTAGCGGGCCCCAACAATGAGCAGTTCTTC
.,.,TRBJ2-1,TRBV10-3,CAISVPGVRNEQFF,TGTGCCATCAGTGTTCCGGGAGTGAGGAATGAGCAGTTCTTC
TRBD1,.,TRBJ1-1,TRBV14,CASSQDIRDRDTEAFF,TGTGCCAGCAGCCAAGACATCCGGGACAGGGACACTGAAGCTTTCTTT
.,.,TRBJ2-7,TRBV15,CATSRRERALPYEQYF,TGTGCCACCAGCAGAAGGGAGCGGGCCTTACCCTACGAGCAGTACTTC
TRBD1,.,TRBJ2-5,TRBV9,CASSVEDRAETQYF,TGTGCCAGCAGCGTAGAAGACAGGGCGGAGACCCAGTACTTC
.,.,TRBJ1-4,TRBV6-4,CASSDSHGRGNEKLFF,TGTGCCAGCAGTGACTCCCACGGACGGGGTAATGAAAAACTGTTTTTT
TRBD2,.,TRBJ2-7,TRBV28,CASSLIATSGSYEQYF,TGTGCCAGCAGTTTAATAGCGACTAGCGGCTCCTACGAGCAGTACTTC
.,.,TRBJ1-5,TRBV11-3,CASSLDRRGWKQPQHF,TGTGCCAGCAGCTTAGATCGGCGGGGTTGGAAACAGCCCCAGCATTTT
.,.,TRBJ2-7,TRBV21-1,CASSCSGAPYEQYF,TGTGCCAGCAGCTGTAGCGGGGCCCCCTACGAGCAGTACTTC
TRBD2,.,TRBJ2-3,TRBV15,CATSREGLAGGPCTDTQYF,TGTGCCACCAGCAGAGAGGGACTAGCGGGAGGGCCGTGCACAGATACGCAGTATTTT
TRBD2,.,TRBJ2-5,TRBV11-3,CASSLTGTSLETQYF,TGTGCCAGCAGCCTAACCGGGACTAGCCTGGAGACCCAGTACTTC
.,.,TRBJ1-3,TRBV4-3,CASSQARISPNATFGNTIYF,TGCGCCAGCAGCCAAGCCCGTATCTCCCCTAACGCAACCTTTGGAAACACCATATATTTT